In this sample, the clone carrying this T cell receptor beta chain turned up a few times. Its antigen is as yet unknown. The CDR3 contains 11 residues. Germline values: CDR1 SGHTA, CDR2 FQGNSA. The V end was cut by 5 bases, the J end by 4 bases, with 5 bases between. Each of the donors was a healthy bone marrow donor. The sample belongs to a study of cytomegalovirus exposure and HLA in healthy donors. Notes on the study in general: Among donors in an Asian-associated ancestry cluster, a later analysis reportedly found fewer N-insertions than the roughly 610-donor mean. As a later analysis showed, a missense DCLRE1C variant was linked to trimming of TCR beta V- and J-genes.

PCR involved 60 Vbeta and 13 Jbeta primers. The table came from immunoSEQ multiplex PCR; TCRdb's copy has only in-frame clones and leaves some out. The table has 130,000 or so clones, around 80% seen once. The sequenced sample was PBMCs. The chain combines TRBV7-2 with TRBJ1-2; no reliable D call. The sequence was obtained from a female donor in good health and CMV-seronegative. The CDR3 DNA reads TGTGCCAGCAGCCCCGGCTATGGCTACACCTTC. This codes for CASSPGYGYTF.